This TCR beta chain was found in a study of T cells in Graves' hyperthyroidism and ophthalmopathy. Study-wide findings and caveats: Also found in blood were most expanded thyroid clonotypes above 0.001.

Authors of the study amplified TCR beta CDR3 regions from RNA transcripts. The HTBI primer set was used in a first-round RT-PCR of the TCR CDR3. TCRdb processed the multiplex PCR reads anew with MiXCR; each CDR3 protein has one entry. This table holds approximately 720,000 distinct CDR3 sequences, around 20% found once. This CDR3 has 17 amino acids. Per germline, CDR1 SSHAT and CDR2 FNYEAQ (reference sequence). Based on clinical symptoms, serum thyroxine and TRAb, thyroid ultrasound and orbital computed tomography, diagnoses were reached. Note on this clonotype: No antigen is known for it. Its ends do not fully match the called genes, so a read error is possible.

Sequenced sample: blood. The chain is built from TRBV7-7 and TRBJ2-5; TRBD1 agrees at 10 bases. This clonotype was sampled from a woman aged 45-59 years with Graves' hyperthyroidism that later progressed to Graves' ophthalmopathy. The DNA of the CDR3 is TGTGCTAGCAGCTTATCTTTTCAGACAGGGGGCGCGGAGACCCAGTACTTC. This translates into CASSLSFQTGGAETQYF.